This TCR beta chain was found in a study of T-cell reconstitution after alpha-beta-depleted transplantation in children. This clonotype came up a few times. CDR1 and CDR2 (germline): SSHAT, FNYEAQ (reference sequence). CDR3 length: 14 amino acids. With 1 base removed from V and 6 bases from J, the gap between germline ends came to 9 bases. Preparation of the TCRbeta library involved a method that used unique molecular identifiers. One entry per CDR3 protein, called by TCRdb with MiXCR from the PCR reads. Of around 250,000 distinct CDR3 sequences listed, 9.9% were seen once; the top ten hold over 9%. The source is a human donor who donated a stem cell graft to a child with SCID. The source material was PBMCs from the stem cell graft donor, sampled from the stem cell graft. The V call is TRBV7-7, the J call TRBJ2-2, with D perhaps assigned TRBD1 or TRBD2 (5 bases each). The CDR3 protein is CASSLGGGSGELFF. The CDR3 coding sequence is TGTGCCAGCAGCTTAGGTGGGGGATCCGGGGAGCTGTTTTTT.